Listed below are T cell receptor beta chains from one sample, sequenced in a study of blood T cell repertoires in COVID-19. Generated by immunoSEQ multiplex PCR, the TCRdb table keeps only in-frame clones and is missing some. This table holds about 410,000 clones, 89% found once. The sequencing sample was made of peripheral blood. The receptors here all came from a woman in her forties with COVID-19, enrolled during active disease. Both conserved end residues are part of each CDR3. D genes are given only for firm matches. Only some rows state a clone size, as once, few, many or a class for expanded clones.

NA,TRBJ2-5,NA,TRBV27,CASSLTSKRTQYF,TGTGCCAGCAGTCTAACCTCCAAGAGAACCCAGTACTTC
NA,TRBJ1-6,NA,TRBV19,CASSIPTGTGNSPLHF,TGTGCCAGTAGTATACCTACCGGGACTGGTAATTCACCCCTCCACTTT
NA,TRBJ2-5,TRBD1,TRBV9,CASSARDRGYQETQYF,TGTGCCAGCAGCGCCCGGGACAGGGGCTACCAAGAGACCCAGTACTTC
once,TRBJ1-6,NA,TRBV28,CASSRGSPLHF,TGTGCCAGCAGTAGGGGGTCACCCCTCCACTTT
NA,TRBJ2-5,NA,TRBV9,CASSVDPPGTIQETQYF,TGTGCCAGCAGCGTAGACCCCCCCGGGACAATCCAAGAGACCCAGTACTTC
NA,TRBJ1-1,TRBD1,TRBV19,CASTGDRGTEAFF,TGTGCCAGTACTGGGGACAGAGGCACTGAAGCTTTCTTT
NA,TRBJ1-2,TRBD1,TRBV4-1,CASSLPRDRAPYGYTF,TGCGCCAGCAGCCTACCCCGGGACAGGGCGCCCTATGGCTACACCTTC
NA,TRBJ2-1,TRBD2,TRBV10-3,CAAGTSGSINEQFF,TGTGCCGCCGGGACTAGCGGGAGCATTAATGAGCAGTTCTTC
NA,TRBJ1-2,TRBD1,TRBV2,CASSVDRGGYTF,TGTGCCAGCAGTGTGGACAGGGGCGGCTACACCTTC
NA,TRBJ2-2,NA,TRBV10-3,CAISESSGLTGELFF,TGTGCCATCAGTGAGTCATCGGGACTCACCGGGGAGCTGTTTTTT
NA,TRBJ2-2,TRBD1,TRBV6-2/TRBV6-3,CASSTLRRQGNTGELFF,TGTGCCAGCAGTACCCTCCGGAGACAGGGGAACACCGGGGAGCTGTTTTTT
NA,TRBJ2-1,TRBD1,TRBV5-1,CASSLAGTGTYNEQFF,TGCGCCAGCAGCTTGGCCGGGACAGGGACCTACAATGAGCAGTTCTTC
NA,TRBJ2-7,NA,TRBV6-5,CASSYGRRSYEQYF,TGTGCCAGCAGTTACGGGAGGAGATCCTACGAGCAGTACTTC
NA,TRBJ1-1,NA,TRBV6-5,CASSYSGVRVGQAFF,TGTGCCAGCAGTTACTCAGGGGTCCGGGTTGGCCAAGCTTTCTTT
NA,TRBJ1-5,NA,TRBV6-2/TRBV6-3,CASSPIRAQDPSLYGNQPQHF,TGTGCCAGCAGCCCGATTCGCGCACAGGATCCCTCCCTCTATGGCAATCAGCCCCAGCATTTT
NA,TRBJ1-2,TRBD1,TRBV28,CASSLRTGVSYGYTF,TGTGCCAGCAGCTTACGTACAGGGGTCTCCTATGGCTACACCTTC
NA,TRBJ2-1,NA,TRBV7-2,CASSLVVGYEQFF,TGTGCCAGCAGCTTGGTCGTCGGGTATGAGCAGTTCTTC
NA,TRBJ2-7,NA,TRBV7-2,CASSLAGVPYEQYF,TGTGCCAGCAGCTTAGCGGGAGTACCCTACGAGCAGTACTTC
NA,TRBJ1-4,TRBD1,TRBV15,CATTPGQGSNEKLFF,TGTGCCACCACCCCGGGACAGGGTTCTAATGAAAAACTGTTTTTT
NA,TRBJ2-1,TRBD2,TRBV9,CASSTRAGLYNEQFF,TGTGCCAGCAGCACCCGAGCGGGACTCTACAATGAGCAGTTCTTC
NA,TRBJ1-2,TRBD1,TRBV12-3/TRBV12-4,CASKRGTGDGYTF,TGTGCCAGCAAGAGGGGGACAGGTGATGGCTACACCTTC
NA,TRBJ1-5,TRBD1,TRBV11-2,CASSLGTASNQPQHF,TGTGCCAGCAGCCTCGGGACAGCTAGCAATCAGCCCCAGCATTTT
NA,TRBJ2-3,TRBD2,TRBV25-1,CASSGAGGPDHADTQYF,TGTGCCAGCAGTGGAGCGGGAGGGCCAGATCATGCAGATACGCAGTATTTT
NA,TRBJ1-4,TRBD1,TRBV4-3,CASSQGQPNEKLFF,TGCGCCAGCAGCCAGGGACAGCCAAATGAAAAACTGTTTTTT
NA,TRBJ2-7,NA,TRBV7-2,CASRRGNSYEQYF,TGTGCCAGCAGGCGCGGGAACTCCTACGAGCAGTACTTC
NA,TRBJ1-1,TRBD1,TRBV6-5,CASSSDRGQGTEAFF,TGTGCCAGCAGTTCCGACAGGGGGCAGGGAACTGAAGCTTTCTTT
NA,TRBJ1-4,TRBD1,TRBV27,CASSVNYRGRDEKLFF,TGTGCCAGCAGCGTCAACTACAGGGGTCGTGACGAAAAACTGTTTTTT